Described below is a single T cell receptor (beta chain) sequence and its context. This entry belongs to a study of shared clonotypes between healthy human individuals. Trimming removed 4 bases from V and 5 bases from J, with 17 bases in between. From germline, CDR1 is SGHAT and CDR2 FQNNGV. The CDR3 totals 16 residues. Splitting the CD4+ cells yielded a CD45RA+ naive subset and a CD45RA-negative memory subset. TCRdb's table, derived via immunoSEQ multiplex PCR, lists solely in-frame clones and lacks some. The table shows around 720,000 clones, with around three quarters occurring only once. The chain recombines TRBV11-2 with TRBJ1-4; perhaps TRBD1 as D (5 bases). This clonotype originated in a woman aged 25 to 39 in good health. Sequencing used memory CD4+ T cells sorted from blood. Subset meaning: CD45RA-negative fraction. The CDR3: CASSSLGGGENEKLFF. The CDR3 DNA sequence: TGTGCCAGCAGCTCCCTCGGGGGAGGGGAAAATGAAAAACTGTTTTTT.